Each of the 23 T cell receptor beta chains below was sequenced from the same sample in a study of graft-versus-host responses after intestinal transplantation. Measured with immunoSEQ multiplex PCR; TCRdb has only the in-frame clones, and not every one. Altogether approximately 4,000 clones are present, roughly 72% being singletons, with the ten largest covering more than 7.5%. From the graft tissue, intraepithelial and lamina propria lymphocytes were released through processing. Sequences were derived from ileum tissue, sampled 17 days after transplant. These receptors were collected from a human patient who received an intestinal transplant, so some T cells may come from the graft donor.

This sequence joins TRBV6-5 and TRBJ2-1; 7 nucleotides agree with TRBD2. Losses at the gene ends were 4 bases for V and 3 bases for J; bases not matched to a gene: 6. CDR1 MNHEY and CDR2 SVGAGI come from the germline V gene. This CDR3 has 15 residues. The CDR3, as DNA: TGTGCCAGCAGTTCGATCGGGGGGAACTACAATGAGCAGTTCTTC. It is translated as CASSSIGGNYNEQFF.

This clone was detected once. The chain carries TRBV6-5 and TRBJ2-7; TRBD1 matches at 9 bases. Germline V gives CDR1 MNHEY, CDR2 SVGAGI. The CDR3 sequence is 15 residues long. The V gene end was trimmed by 8 bases and the J gene end by 4 bases; junction bases not matched to a gene: 12. DNA for the CDR3: TGTGCCAGCGGAGCCCGGGACAGGGTAGGATACGAGCAGTACGTC. Encoded protein: CASGARDRVGYEQYV.

This CDR3 is CASSPGPGSRGYEQYV. The CDR3 DNA reads TGTGCCAGCAGTCCGGGCCCAGGGTCCCGTGGTTACGAGCAGTACGTC. The chain joins TRBV28 to TRBJ2-7, with a possible D match to TRBD1 (5 bases). Trimming shortened V by 5 bases and J by 4 bases, and 21 bases separated the two germline ends. The CDR3 loop spans 16 amino acids. Germline CDR1 is MDHEN and CDR2 is SYDVKM.

This rearrangement joins TRBV12-1 to TRBJ1-5; TRBD1 is the table's D call and was not checked against the DNA. TRBV12-1 is shown as a pseudogene. The length of the CDR3 is 14 residues. CDR3 sequence: CASGAGPLGQPQHF. As DNA, the CDR3 is TGTGCCAGCGGGGCCGGGCCTCTTGGTCAGCCCCAGCATTTT.

This clone was seen a few times. J is TRBJ2-3 and V is TRBV6-5; 9 nucleotides line up with TRBD1. Looked up from germline, CDR1 is MNHEY and CDR2 is SVGAGI. The CDR3 length is 15 residues. Losses at the gene ends were 6 bases for V and 4 bases for J; bases not matched to a gene: 8. The CDR3 loop reads CASRRGTGSPDTQYF. CDR3 nucleotide sequence: TGTGCCAGCAGAAGGGGGACAGGGAGCCCAGATACGCAGTATTTT.

The CDR3 sequence is CASSPALPNYEQYV. Here the CDR3 DNA reads TGTGCCAGCAGCCCTGCTTTGCCAAACTACGAGCAGTACGTC. The chain uses TRBV11-2 and TRBJ2-7; D ambiguous. Between the trimmed V and J ends, which lost 5 bases and 3 bases, there was a span of 14 bases. Germline assignment: CDR1 SGHAT and CDR2 FQNNGV. The length of the CDR3 is 14 residues.

The chain couples TRBV29-1 to TRBJ2-2; D is possibly TRBD1 (6 bases). Germline CDR1 is SQVTM and CDR2 is ANQGSEA. CDR3 length: 13 residues. V dropped 4 bases and J dropped 4 bases, with 10 bases sitting between them. The CDR3 sequence is CSVAGHPTGELFF. The CDR3 coding sequence is TGCAGCGTTGCGGGACACCCCACCGGGGAGCTGTTTTTT.

The CDR3 here is CASSFTGTHYTDTQYF. The CDR3 bases are TGTGCCAGCAGCTTTACCGGGACTCACTACACAGATACGCAGTATTTT. The genes are TRBV13 and TRBJ2-3; tentative D call: TRBD2 (6 bases). Germline V lookup: CDR1 PRHDT, CDR2 FYEKMQ (reference sequence). The V end lost 3 bases, the J end lost 2 bases, and 15 bases lay between the germline ends. The CDR3 contains 16 residues. The full variable domain, its missing parts supplied by reference TRBV13 and TRBJ2-3, is AAGVIQSPRHLIKEKRETATLKCYPIPRHDTVYWYQQGPGQDPQFLISFYEKMQSDKGSIPDRFSAQQFSDYHSELNMSSLELGDSALYFCASSFTGTHYTDTQYFGPGTRLTVL.

The V call is TRBV15, the J call TRBJ1-2, with D perhaps TRBD1 (6 bases). The germline V gene encodes CDR1 LNHNV and CDR2 YYDKDF (reference sequence). V was clipped by 0 bases and J by 4 bases, with 12 bases between them. CDR3 length: 15 residues. This CDR3 reads CATSRDDGGPYGYTF. CDR3 nucleotides: TGTGCCACCAGCAGAGATGACGGGGGGCCCTATGGCTACACCTTC.

This clone was seen a handful of times. For the CDR3, the DNA is TGTGCCAGTAGTACCCAGGACAGGGTTCCCACAGATACGCAGTATTTT. Translation gives CASSTQDRVPTDTQYF. The chain couples TRBV19 to TRBJ2-3; 8 positions agree with TRBD1. Germline V gene data show CDR1 as LNHDA and CDR2 as SQIVND (reference sequence). The CDR3 extends over 16 amino acids. V lost 4 bases, J lost 2 bases, and 8 bases stayed unmatched.

Judged by abundance, this clone is medium-sized. The V call is TRBV19, the J call TRBJ2-1; 9 bases agree with TRBD2. The ends lost 5 bases at V and 4 bases at J; junction bases unmatched: 3. This CDR3 has 14 residues. Germline V gene sequence: CDR1 LNHDA, CDR2 SQIVND (reference sequence). The CDR3 region has the DNA TGTGCCAGTAGTCTGGCGGGGGGGTACAATGAGCAGTTCTTC. This gives the protein CASSLAGGYNEQFF.

The J gene is TRBJ1-3, the V gene TRBV4-1; no reliable D call. The CDR3 is 13 residues long. Germline CDR1 MGHRA, CDR2 YSYEKL. Deletions cut 6 bases from V and 2 bases from J, with 8 bases between. CDR3: CASRSGAGNTIYF. The CDR3 DNA sequence: TGCGCCAGCAGATCGGGAGCTGGAAACACCATATATTTT.

The chain combines TRBV9 with TRBJ2-3; no clear D gene. The CDR3 is 13 amino acids. V shed 4 bases and J shed 2 bases, with 8 bases lying between them. Germline values: CDR1 SGDLS, CDR2 YYNGEE. The CDR3 loop is CASSRGLTDTQYF. CDR3 sequence (DNA): TGTGCCAGCAGCCGCGGTCTCACAGATACGCAGTATTTT.

This clone was counted a single time. The CDR3 DNA is TGTGCCAGCAGTTATTCTTCCGGACTGAACAATGAGCAGTTCTTC. Translation gives CASSYSSGLNNEQFF. The chain combines TRBV6-5 with TRBJ2-1, with a possible D match to TRBD2 (5 bases). V was shortened by 3 bases and J by 5 bases, with 14 bases between the two germline ends. The CDR3 spans 15 residues. In germline, CDR1 is MNHEY, CDR2 SVGAGI.

The genes are TRBV4-3 and TRBJ2-1, with D possibly TRBD1 on 5 matching bases. The V gene's germline CDR1 is LGHNA and CDR2 YSLEER. V lost 0 bases, J lost 0 bases, and 12 bases lay in between. The CDR3 runs to 17 residues. The CDR3 region is CASSQDTGLSSYNEQFF. In DNA form, the CDR3 reads TGCGCCAGCAGCCAAGATACAGGATTAAGCTCCTACAATGAGCAGTTCTTC.

As DNA, the CDR3 is TGCGCCAGCAGCCAGAGTCGACAGGGCAACTATGGCTACACCTTC. Amino acids: CASSQSRQGNYGYTF. The rearrangement joins TRBV4-1 to TRBJ1-2; 7 bases are shared with TRBD1. V lost 3 bases, J lost 2 bases, and 6 bases stayed unmatched. Per the germline V gene, CDR1 is MGHRA and CDR2 is YSYEKL. The length of the CDR3 is 15 residues.

The V call is TRBV7-9, the J call TRBJ2-5; D uncertain. Germline-derived CDR1 and CDR2 are SEHNR and FQNEAQ (reference sequence). The CDR3 covers 18 residues. Trimming took off 5 bases at V and 0 bases at J, with 22 bases between the two ends. CDR3 in DNA: TGTGCCAGCAGCACCACGAGTTTGACTCCTCTGTACCAAGAGACCCAGTACTTC. Encoded protein: CASSTTSLTPLYQETQYF.

This clone was observed once. The rearrangement joins TRBV15 to TRBJ2-1; 13 nucleotides agree with TRBD2. Per germline, CDR1 LNHNV and CDR2 YYDKDF (reference sequence). The CDR3 totals 17 residues. The ends lost 1 base at V and 5 bases at J; junction bases unmatched: 5. The CDR3 reads CATSRGLGLAGDNEQFF. In DNA form, the CDR3 reads TGTGCCACCAGCAGAGGCCTCGGACTAGCGGGGGACAATGAGCAGTTCTTC. Full variable domain (missing parts from reference TRBV15 and TRBJ2-1): DAMVIQNPRYQVTQFGKPVTLSCSQTLNHNVMYWYQQKSSQAPKLLFHYYDKDFNNEADTPDNFQSRRPNTSFCFLDIRSPGLGDTAMYLCATSRGLGLAGDNEQFFGPGTRLTVL.

This clone was seen a few times. This chain links TRBV28 with TRBJ1-1; TRBD1 matches at 7 bases. Germline V gene lookup returns CDR1 MDHEN and CDR2 SYDVKM. J was trimmed by 4 bases and V by 2 bases; bases with no gene match: 1. This CDR3 region has 13 residues. The CDR3 nucleotides are TGTGCCAGCAGTTTAACAGGGGTCACTGAAGCTTTCTTT. Its protein is CASSLTGVTEAFF.

The chain uses TRBV28 and TRBJ2-1; D is unclear. Per germline, CDR1 MDHEN and CDR2 SYDVKM. The CDR3 consists of 11 residues. Here the CDR3 DNA reads TGTGGTGGCGGTACCTACAATGAGCAGTTCTTC. It is translated as CGGGTYNEQFF. The variable domain in full, with the rest retrieved from reference TRBV28 and TRBJ2-1, is DVKVTQSSRYLVKRTGEKVFLECVQDMDHENMFWYRQDPGLGLRLIYFSYDVKMKEKGDIPEGYSVSREKKERFSLILESASTNQTSMYLCGGGTYNEQFFGPGTRLTVL.

The chain has TRBV5-1 and TRBJ1-2, with a weak D call TRBD1 (5 bases). There are 13 residues in the CDR3. Per the germline V gene, CDR1 is SGHRS and CDR2 is YFSETQ. V was pared by 0 bases and J by 8 bases, with 11 bases between. DNA for the CDR3: TGCGCCAGCAGCTTGGGTCCCAGGGAAGGCTACACCTTC. Protein: CASSLGPREGYTF. The variable domain in full, completed from reference TRBV5-1 and TRBJ1-2, reads KAGVTQTPRYLIKTRGQQVTLSCSPISGHRSVSWYQQTPGQGLQFLFEYFSETQRNKGNFPGRFSGRQFSNSRSEMNVSTLELGDSALYLCASSLGPREGYTFGSGTRLTVV.

CDR3 sequence: CASSSAGTANTGELFF. CDR3 nucleotide sequence: TGTGCCAGTAGTAGTGCCGGGACAGCGAACACCGGGGAGCTGTTTTTT. The chain has TRBV19 and TRBJ2-2; 7 nucleotides line up with TRBD1. CDR1 and CDR2 from the germline V gene are LNHDA and SQIVND (reference sequence). The CDR3 has 16 amino acids. J was trimmed by 0 bases and V by 4 bases; bases with no gene match: 5.

CDR3 region: CASSSKQIGGKNIQYF. In nucleotides, the CDR3 is TGTGCCAGCAGTTCCAAGCAAATAGGGGGCAAAAACATTCAGTACTTC. The J gene is TRBJ2-4, the V gene TRBV28; D might be TRBD1 (6 bases). From germline, CDR1 is MDHEN and CDR2 SYDVKM. The CDR3 loop spans 16 amino acids. Trimming removed 4 bases at V and 3 bases at J, with 16 bases between.